Listed below are T cell receptor beta chains from one sample, sequenced in a study of CXCR3-negative and CXCR3-positive naive CD8 T cells. TCRdb re-called the 5' RACE reads, yielding one record per CDR3 amino acid sequence without DNA. Recorded here are about 50,000 distinct CDR3 sequences; the top ten clones represent about 0.61%. Input material: naive CXCR3+ CD8+ T cells from blood. The receptor source for this set is a human donor in good health. Some clones in this sample may be carry-over from other donors' samples. Each CDR3 is given with its conserved first and last residue. Clone size is stated in some rows and not others, as once, few, many or a class when expanded.

clone_size j_call v_call cdr3_aa
NA TRBJ1-1 TRBV18 CASSPDRDYGFTEAFF
NA TRBJ2-2 TRBV4-3 CASSQVGRVHTGELFF
NA TRBJ2-1 TRBV7-3 CASSEYTGGLNNEQFF
NA TRBJ1-1 TRBV7-3 CASSLNPGTEAFF
NA TRBJ2-3 TRBV12-3/TRBV12-4 CASSPGAVSTDTQYF
NA TRBJ2-7 TRBV7-2 CASSLGVGFIPEQYF
NA TRBJ2-3 TRBV6-2/TRBV6-3 CASSYGTSLTDTQYF
NA TRBJ2-7 TRBV29-1 CSGALGTPTYEQYF
NA TRBJ2-3 TRBV6-2/TRBV6-3 CASSYPSGGAQDTQYF
NA TRBJ1-2 TRBV28 CASSSGQVGYGYTF
NA TRBJ1-2 TRBV7-9 CASSKTPSSYGYTF
NA TRBJ2-7 TRBV20-1 CSAGDVSYEQYF
NA TRBJ1-2 TRBV5-1 CASSLDGGLVRGYTF
NA TRBJ2-4 TRBV20-1 CSAGRGDTLAKNIQYF
NA TRBJ2-1 TRBV28 CASSLGVAGGPTYNEQFF
NA TRBJ1-1 TRBV6-5 CASSPDQMNTEAFF
NA TRBJ2-1 TRBV4-3 CASSPSIEGTLYNEQFF
NA TRBJ1-5 TRBV15 CATSVNAGPQHF
NA TRBJ2-3 TRBV29-1 CSVEAGVGAGPLTPDTQYF
NA TRBJ2-7 TRBV7-2 CASSAQDYEQYF
NA TRBJ2-3 TRBV19 CASSITGGTDTQYF
NA TRBJ2-5 TRBV7-8 CASSAEYGGADYF
NA TRBJ2-5 TRBV14 CASSQDLTTQYF
NA TRBJ2-7 TRBV3-1 CASSQDHTYEQYF
NA TRBJ1-1 TRBV5-1 CASSLGDGEAFF
NA TRBJ2-5 TRBV23-1 CASSQSYSGGPRCLETQYF
NA TRBJ2-2 TRBV15 CATSRELDTGELFF
NA TRBJ1-4 TRBV6-5 CASSYSRGPEKLFF
NA TRBJ2-7 TRBV6-5 CASSYSGGVLYEQYF
NA TRBJ2-3 TRBV7-3 CASSFSGTTGYTDTQYF
NA TRBJ2-1 TRBV6-6 CASSETIAGGNEQFF
NA TRBJ2-7 TRBV7-9 CASSPSGGIGSYEQYF
NA TRBJ1-1 TRBV12-5 CASGLGNTEAFF
NA TRBJ2-7 TRBV7-9 CASSFGTGGHEQYF
NA TRBJ2-2 TRBV15 CATSQPTGELFF
NA TRBJ1-5 TRBV4-3 CASSQGGQPQHF
NA TRBJ2-2 TRBV6-4 CATRRGTSGPETGELFF
NA TRBJ1-1 TRBV14 CASLRLTNTEAFF
NA TRBJ2-1 TRBV29-1 CSVVAGAPYNEQFF
NA TRBJ2-7 TRBV7-9 CACSPRSAGGTYEQYF
NA TRBJ2-5 TRBV18 CASSHRDDLGGSVETQYF
NA TRBJ2-6 TRBV12-3/TRBV12-4 CASGEAGANVLTF
NA TRBJ2-7 TRBV5-4 CATQAWDTLREEQYF
NA TRBJ2-7 TRBV28 CASSLSGNSYEQYF
NA TRBJ1-1 TRBV3-1 CASTQGTGYGAEAFF
NA TRBJ2-7 TRBV10-2 CVSREIQGPYEQYF
NA TRBJ2-3 TRBV19 CASSDPGRTDTQYF
NA TRBJ2-1 TRBV29-1 CSVERSGGNAYNEQFF
NA TRBJ2-7 TRBV12-3/TRBV12-4 CASSLDGTAYEQYF
NA TRBJ1-4 TRBV7-9 CASSLVFSAGQGAPDEKLFF
medium-sized TRBJ2-7 TRBV29-1 CSVPGTGVGYEQYF
NA TRBJ2-5 TRBV4-3 CASSQDRPRDSQETQYF
NA TRBJ2-1 TRBV7-3 CASSLTLDRAYNEQFF
NA TRBJ1-1 TRBV27 CASSFGVRTAAFF
NA TRBJ2-7 TRBV20-1 CSARDLEATYYEQYF
NA TRBJ2-7 TRBV28 CASSSLDTSPIIEQYF
NA TRBJ2-7 TRBV5-1 CASSPPGGGVSKYEQYF